The source of this TCR beta chain is a study of technical replicates of blood from a few donors. Clones were sequenced by immunoSEQ multiplex PCR, and TCRdb holds only the in-frame ones, with some missing. This table has around 72,000 clones, about nine tenths appearing once. The germline V and J ends were trimmed by 2 bases and 1 base, with 17 bases remaining between them. The CDR3 is 16 residues long. The germline gives CDR1 SQVTM, CDR2 ANQGSEA. This chain links TRBV29-1 with TRBJ1-1; possibly TRBD1 for D (5 bases). This receptor was identified in a human donor in good health. Some clones in this sample may be carry-over from other donors' samples. Sequencing was carried out using T cells isolated from PBMCs. Written as DNA, the CDR3 is TGCAGCGTTGAAAATTGGGGCCCGACAGCGAACACTGAAGCTTTCTTT. Translating gives CSVENWGPTANTEAFF.